This TCR beta chain was captured in a study of blood T cell repertoires in COVID-19. Data came from immunoSEQ multiplex PCR; TCRdb stores just in-frame clones and leaves some out. The table lists about 190,000 clones, more than 75% of them singletons. CDR1 is MNHNY and CDR2 is SVGAGI in the germline V gene (reference sequence). The V and J ends lost 5 bases and 3 bases respectively, with 13 bases between them. The CDR3 is 14 amino acids. Material: PBMCs or T cells enriched from blood (not recorded which). The chain carries TRBV6-6 and TRBJ1-1; D gene unclear. This clonotype was sampled from a woman in her forties or fifties with acute COVID-19. CDR3 amino acids: CASSRLKGDTEAFF. The CDR3, as DNA: TGTGCCAGCAGTCGTCTAAAGGGAGACACTGAAGCTTTCTTT.